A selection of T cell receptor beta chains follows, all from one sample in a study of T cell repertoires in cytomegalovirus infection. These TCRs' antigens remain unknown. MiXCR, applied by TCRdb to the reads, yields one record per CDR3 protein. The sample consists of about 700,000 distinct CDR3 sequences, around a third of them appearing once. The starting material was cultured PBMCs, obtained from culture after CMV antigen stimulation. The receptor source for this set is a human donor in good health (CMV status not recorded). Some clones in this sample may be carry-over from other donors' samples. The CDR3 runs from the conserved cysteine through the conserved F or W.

cdr3_aa: CASSPRGQGWNTEAFF; v_call: TRBV6-2/TRBV6-3
cdr3_aa: CASSFQGQSYNEQFF; v_call: TRBV7-8
cdr3_aa: CSARGNNEQFF; v_call: TRBV20-1
cdr3_aa: CASSVTRVYEQYF; v_call: TRBV7-2
cdr3_aa: CASSPYRVGTEAFF; v_call: TRBV28
cdr3_aa: CASSIDGVYGYTF; v_call: TRBV19
cdr3_aa: CASIMTGPDEQFF; v_call: TRBV19
cdr3_aa: CASRIGTGRTDTQYF; v_call: TRBV6-1
cdr3_aa: CASSQDRVGYEQYF; v_call: TRBV7-2
cdr3_aa: CASSSPSIGTASYEQYF; v_call: TRBV28
cdr3_aa: CASSEPGLAGGPGNTQYF; v_call: TRBV27
cdr3_aa: CASSQDPSGSVDTQYF; v_call: TRBV4-3
cdr3_aa: CASSIQTGVNTEAFF; v_call: TRBV7-2
cdr3_aa: CASSPGTLTRGDTQYF; v_call: TRBV18
cdr3_aa: CAISEASGVGTDTQYF; v_call: TRBV10-3
cdr3_aa: CASSRQLYEQYF; v_call: TRBV7-6
cdr3_aa: CASSLLLTELTYEQYF; v_call: TRBV7-2
cdr3_aa: CASSPRENSNQPQHF; v_call: TRBV4-1
cdr3_aa: CASSPAGRGYTEAFF; v_call: TRBV7-2
cdr3_aa: CASSQWGLAGAYQETQYF; v_call: TRBV12-3/TRBV12-4
cdr3_aa: CSVGGQPRTDTQYF; v_call: TRBV29-1
cdr3_aa: CASSQDKQGGQPQHF; v_call: TRBV3-1
cdr3_aa: CASRQTDRVNSPLHF; v_call: TRBV27
cdr3_aa: CASGSQGAAGELFF; v_call: TRBV2
cdr3_aa: CASSSGTSLRNEQFF; v_call: TRBV7-2
cdr3_aa: CASSIVRTAYQPQHF; v_call: TRBV19
cdr3_aa: CASSSSPGLAGTQETQYF; v_call: TRBV7-9
cdr3_aa: CASNRQGGSEAFF; v_call: TRBV6-1
cdr3_aa: CASSRNPAGSSYEQYF; v_call: TRBV3-1
cdr3_aa: CASSMTGTGGSNTQYF; v_call: TRBV19
cdr3_aa: CASSQGRTSNTGELFF; v_call: TRBV4-1
cdr3_aa: CAISEPTSYEQYF; v_call: TRBV10-3
cdr3_aa: CASSPTVVIETQYF; v_call: TRBV12-3/TRBV12-4
cdr3_aa: CASSEGWRETQYF; v_call: TRBV6-1
cdr3_aa: CASSFERDSSGNTIYF; v_call: TRBV6-1
cdr3_aa: CASSMSGWAYNEQFF; v_call: TRBV19
cdr3_aa: CASSRDREEFSGYTF; v_call: TRBV7-2
cdr3_aa: CASSYQEYEQYF; v_call: TRBV6-6
cdr3_aa: CASSLVTRGPGEQYF; v_call: TRBV7-9
cdr3_aa: CASSRTQFQGQFF; v_call: TRBV4-3
cdr3_aa: CASSLYAGTGGRNTIYF; v_call: TRBV28
cdr3_aa: CASSPQRGTETQYF; v_call: TRBV19
cdr3_aa: CASSPYLETQYF; v_call: TRBV7-6
cdr3_aa: CASSFPIRGPEQFF; v_call: TRBV11-2
cdr3_aa: CASSYRPRGRSGELFF; v_call: TRBV6-8
cdr3_aa: CASSLVNTLGYEQYF; v_call: TRBV7-8
cdr3_aa: CSASRGPGGEYEQYF; v_call: TRBV20-1
cdr3_aa: CASSFIDSTDTQYF; v_call: TRBV12-3/TRBV12-4
cdr3_aa: CAISGFVRSYNEQFF; v_call: TRBV10-3
cdr3_aa: CASSPRALSSYNEQFF; v_call: TRBV19
cdr3_aa: CASTESGGETQYF; v_call: TRBV2
cdr3_aa: CASSSGRNRHYGYTF; v_call: TRBV6-5
cdr3_aa: CASSLEWGREQFF; v_call: TRBV12-3/TRBV12-4
cdr3_aa: CASSPSPGQGVDTQYF; v_call: TRBV7-9
cdr3_aa: CASSRRTGTPLYNYGYTF; v_call: TRBV4-1